This record concerns one T cell receptor (beta chain) sequence. A read error is possible here, since a much larger clone lies one base away. A second PCR, run for roughly 6 to 11 cycles, used a sample-barcoded 5' primer plus a J-beta primer mix. Each cDNA molecule carried a tag from a template-switch adaptor that contained 12 random nucleotides. Paired-end reads containing CDR3 totaled no fewer than 2.5 million for each sample. TCRdb fed the 5' RACE reads into MiXCR, producing one record per CDR3 protein. The table includes roughly 1,500,000 distinct CDR3 sequences, roughly 40% detected once. PBMCs, at least 6.5 million per sample, were isolated. From germline, CDR1 is SGHNT and CDR2 YYREEE (reference sequence). The CDR3 spans 14 residues. These data are taken from a study of blood T cells in healthy people across ages.

Sequencing input: blood. This receptor was identified in a woman aged 18-30 years in good health. J is TRBJ2-1 and V is TRBV5-4; D is ambiguous. The J call may be wrong; the DNA end is better matched by TRBJ2-7. Here the CDR3 reads CASSPQETYNEQYF. The CDR3 DNA reads as TGTGCCAGCAGCCCCCAAGAGACCTACAATGAGCAGTACTTC.